These 2 T cell receptor beta chains were sequenced from one sample in a study of T cell responses to AZD1222 COVID-19 vaccine. Measured with immunoSEQ multiplex PCR; TCRdb has only the in-frame clones, and not every one. The top ten clones hold 9% to 15% of a sample with about 140,000 clones, around 92% of them seen once. The input for sequencing was peripheral blood, taken after recovery from COVID-19. Receptors originate from an adult who had recovered from COVID-19.

V and J are TRBV28 and TRBJ1-2, with D unclear. Trimming left V 3 bases short and J 6 bases short, with 8 bases between. The CDR3 loop spans 12 amino acids. Germline V gene sequence: CDR1 MDHEN, CDR2 SYDVKM. The CDR3 DNA reads TGTGCCAGCAGTTTTCCCCCCAATGGCTACACCTTC. Its translation is CASSFPPNGYTF.

The gene calls are TRBV9 and TRBJ2-1; no firm D call. Germline CDR1 reads SGDLS; CDR2 reads YYNGEE. The germline V and J ends were trimmed by 3 bases and 7 bases, with 5 bases remaining between them. The CDR3 spans 11 residues. CDR3 sequence (DNA): TGTGCCAGCAGCGAGCCGAATGAGCAGTTCTTC. Translated: CASSEPNEQFF.